This T cell receptor (beta chain) emerged from a study of Graves' ophthalmopathy and Graves' hyperthyroidism. Turning to the study itself: Ophthalmopathy absent within 18 months of follow-up marked hyperthyroidism as stable. Study observations and caveats: For separating ophthalmopathy from stable hyperthyroidism, a 13-signature model gave about 90% sensitivity and about 82% specificity. Blood also carried most expanded thyroid clonotypes exceeding 0.001 frequency.

This clonotype was counted only a few times. Its antigen is undetermined. The CDR3 extends over 15 amino acids. Trimming left V 5 bases short and J 4 bases short, with 15 bases between. From germline, CDR1 is LGHNA and CDR2 YNFKEQ. Using RNA transcripts, the TCR beta CDR3 regions were amplified. HTBI primers served in a first-round RT-PCR, which a second-round multiplex PCR followed. TCRdb independently ran MiXCR on the multiplex PCR reads; one entry per CDR3 protein. Of some 1.1 million distinct CDR3 sequences in the sample, about 36% are singletons; the top ten hold approximately 10%. This receptor was obtained from an adult man with Graves' hyperthyroidism. This chain uses TRBV4-2 with TRBJ1-5, with D possibly TRBD1 on 6 matching bases. Sequenced sample: peripheral blood or thyroid tissue (not recorded which). The CDR3 loop reads CASSELTGANQPQHF. The CDR3 nucleotides read TGTGCCAGCAGCGAACTGACAGGAGCAAATCAGCCCCAGCATTTT.